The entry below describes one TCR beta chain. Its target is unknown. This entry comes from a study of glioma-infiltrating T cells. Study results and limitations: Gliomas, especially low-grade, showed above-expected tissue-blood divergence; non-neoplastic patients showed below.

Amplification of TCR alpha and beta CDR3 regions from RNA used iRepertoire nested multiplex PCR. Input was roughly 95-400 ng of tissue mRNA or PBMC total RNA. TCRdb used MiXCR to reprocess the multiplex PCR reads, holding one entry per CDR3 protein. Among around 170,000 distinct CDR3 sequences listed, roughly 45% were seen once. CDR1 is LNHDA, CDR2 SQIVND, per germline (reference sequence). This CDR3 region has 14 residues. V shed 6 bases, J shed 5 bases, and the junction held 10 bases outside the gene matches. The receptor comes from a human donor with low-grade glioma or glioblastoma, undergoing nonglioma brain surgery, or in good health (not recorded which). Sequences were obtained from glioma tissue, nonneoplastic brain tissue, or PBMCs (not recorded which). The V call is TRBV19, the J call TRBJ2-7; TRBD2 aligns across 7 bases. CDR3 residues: CASSNLLAVDEQYF. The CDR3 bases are TGTGCCAGTAGCAACCTTCTAGCGGTCGACGAGCAGTACTTC.